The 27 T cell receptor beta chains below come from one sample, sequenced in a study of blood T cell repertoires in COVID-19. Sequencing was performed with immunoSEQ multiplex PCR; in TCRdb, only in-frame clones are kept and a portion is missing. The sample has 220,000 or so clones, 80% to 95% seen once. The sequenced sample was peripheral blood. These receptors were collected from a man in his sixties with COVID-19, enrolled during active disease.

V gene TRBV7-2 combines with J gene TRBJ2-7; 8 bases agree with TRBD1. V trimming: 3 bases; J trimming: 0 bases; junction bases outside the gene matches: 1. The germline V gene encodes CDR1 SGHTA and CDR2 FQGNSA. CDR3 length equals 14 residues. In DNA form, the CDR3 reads TGTGCCAGCAGCTTCGGGACAGGCTCCTACGAGCAGTACTTC. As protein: CASSFGTGSYEQYF.

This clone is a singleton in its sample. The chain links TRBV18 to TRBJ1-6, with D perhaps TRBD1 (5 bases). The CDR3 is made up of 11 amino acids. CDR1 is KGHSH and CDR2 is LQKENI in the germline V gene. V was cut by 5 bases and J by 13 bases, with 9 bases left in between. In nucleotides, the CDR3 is TGTGCCAGCTCAGGCGACAGTCCCCTCCACTTT. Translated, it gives CASSGDSPLHF.

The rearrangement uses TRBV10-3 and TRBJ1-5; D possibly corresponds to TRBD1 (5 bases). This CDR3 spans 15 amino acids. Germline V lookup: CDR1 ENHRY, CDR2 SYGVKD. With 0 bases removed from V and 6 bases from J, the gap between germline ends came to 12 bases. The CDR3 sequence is CAISESNGGPQPQHF. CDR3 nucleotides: TGTGCCATCAGTGAGTCGAACGGGGGTCCTCAGCCCCAGCATTTT.

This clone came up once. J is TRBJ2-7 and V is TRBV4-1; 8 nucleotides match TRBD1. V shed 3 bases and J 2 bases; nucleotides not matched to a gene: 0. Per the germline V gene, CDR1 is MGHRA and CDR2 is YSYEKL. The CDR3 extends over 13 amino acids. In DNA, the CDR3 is TGCGCCAGCAGCCAGGGACAGGCCTACGAGCAGTACTTC. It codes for CASSQGQAYEQYF.

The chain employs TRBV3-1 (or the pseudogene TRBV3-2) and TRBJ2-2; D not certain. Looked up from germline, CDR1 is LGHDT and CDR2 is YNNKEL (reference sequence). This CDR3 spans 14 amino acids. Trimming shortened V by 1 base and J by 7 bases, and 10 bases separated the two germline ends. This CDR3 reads CASSQGSEIGELFF. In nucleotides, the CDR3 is TGTGCCAGCAGCCAAGGCAGCGAAATCGGGGAGCTGTTTTTT.

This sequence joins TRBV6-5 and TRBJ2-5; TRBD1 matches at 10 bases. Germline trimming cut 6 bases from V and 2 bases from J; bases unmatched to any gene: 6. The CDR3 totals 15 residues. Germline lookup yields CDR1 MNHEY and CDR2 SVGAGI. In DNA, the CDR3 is TGTGCCAGCAGACGGACAGGGGGGTATCAAGAGACCCAGTACTTC. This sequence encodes CASRRTGGYQETQYF.

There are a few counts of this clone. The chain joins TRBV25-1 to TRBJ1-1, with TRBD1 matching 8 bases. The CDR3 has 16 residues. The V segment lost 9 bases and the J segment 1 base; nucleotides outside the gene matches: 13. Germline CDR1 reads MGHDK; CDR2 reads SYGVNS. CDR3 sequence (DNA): TGTGCCAGGGGGTGGACAGGGTTCGGTCGGAACACTGAAGCTTTCTTT. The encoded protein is CARGWTGFGRNTEAFF.

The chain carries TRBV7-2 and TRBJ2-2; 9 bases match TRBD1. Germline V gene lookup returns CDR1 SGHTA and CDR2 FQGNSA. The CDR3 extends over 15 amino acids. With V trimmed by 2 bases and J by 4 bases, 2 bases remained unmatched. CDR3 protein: CASSLQGQGTGELFF. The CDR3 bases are TGTGCCAGCAGCTTACAGGGACAGGGCACCGGGGAGCTGTTTTTT. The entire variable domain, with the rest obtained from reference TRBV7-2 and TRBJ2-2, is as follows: GAGVSQSPSNKVTEKGKDVELRCDPISGHTALYWYRQSLGQGLEFLIYFQGNSAPDKSGLPSDRFSAERTGGSVSTLTIQRTQQEDSAVYLCASSLQGQGTGELFFGEGSRLTVL.

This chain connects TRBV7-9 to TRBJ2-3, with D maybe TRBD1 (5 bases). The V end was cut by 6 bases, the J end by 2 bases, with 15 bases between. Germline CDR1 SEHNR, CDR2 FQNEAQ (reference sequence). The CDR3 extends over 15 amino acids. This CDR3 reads CASSPTPGSTDTQYF. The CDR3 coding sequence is TGTGCCAGCAGTCCGACGCCAGGGTCCACAGATACGCAGTATTTT. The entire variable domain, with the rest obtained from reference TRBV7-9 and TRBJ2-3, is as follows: DTGVSQNPRHKITKRGQNVTFRCDPISEHNRLYWYRQTLGQGPEFLTYFQNEAQLEKSRLLSDRFSAERPKGSFSTLEIQRTEQGDSAMYLCASSPTPGSTDTQYFGPGTRLTVL.

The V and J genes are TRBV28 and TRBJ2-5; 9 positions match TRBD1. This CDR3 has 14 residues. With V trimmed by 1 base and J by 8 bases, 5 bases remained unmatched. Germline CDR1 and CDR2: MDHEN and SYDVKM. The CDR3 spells CASSLSQGAGTQYF. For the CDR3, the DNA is TGTGCCAGCAGTTTATCACAGGGGGCGGGTACCCAGTACTTC.

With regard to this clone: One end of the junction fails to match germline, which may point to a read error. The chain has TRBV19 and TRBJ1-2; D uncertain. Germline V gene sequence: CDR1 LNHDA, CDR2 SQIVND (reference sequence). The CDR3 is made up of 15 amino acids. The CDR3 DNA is TGTGCCAGTAGTATAGCAGGACCGAGCACGGGAGGCTACATCTTC. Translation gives CASSIAGPSTGGYIF. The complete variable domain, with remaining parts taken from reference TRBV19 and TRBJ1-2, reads DGGITQSPKYLFRKEGQNVTLSCEQNLNHDAMYWYRQDPGQGLRLIYYSQIVNDFQKGDIAEGYSVSREKKESFPLTVTSAQKNPTAFYLCASSIAGPSTGGYIFGSGTRLTVV.

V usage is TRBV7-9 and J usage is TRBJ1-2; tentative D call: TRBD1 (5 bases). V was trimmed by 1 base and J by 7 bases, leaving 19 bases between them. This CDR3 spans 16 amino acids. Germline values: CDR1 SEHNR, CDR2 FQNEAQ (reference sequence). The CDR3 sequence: CASSLGIRGNLGGYTF. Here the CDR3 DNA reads TGTGCCAGCAGCTTAGGAATTCGGGGGAATCTAGGTGGCTACACCTTC.

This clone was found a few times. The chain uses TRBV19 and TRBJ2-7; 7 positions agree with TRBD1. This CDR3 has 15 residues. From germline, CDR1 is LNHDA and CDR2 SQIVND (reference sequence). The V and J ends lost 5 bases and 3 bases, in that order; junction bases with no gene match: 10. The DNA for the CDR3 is TGTGCCAGTAGTTTCTTCCGGGACAGTTACTACGAGCAGTACTTC. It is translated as CASSFFRDSYYEQYF.

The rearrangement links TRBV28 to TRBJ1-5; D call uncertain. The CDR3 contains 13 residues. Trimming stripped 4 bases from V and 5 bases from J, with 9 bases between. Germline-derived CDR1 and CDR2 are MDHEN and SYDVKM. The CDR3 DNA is TGTGCCAGCAGTTGGGCCTGGGATCAGCCCCAGCATTTT. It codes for CASSWAWDQPQHF.

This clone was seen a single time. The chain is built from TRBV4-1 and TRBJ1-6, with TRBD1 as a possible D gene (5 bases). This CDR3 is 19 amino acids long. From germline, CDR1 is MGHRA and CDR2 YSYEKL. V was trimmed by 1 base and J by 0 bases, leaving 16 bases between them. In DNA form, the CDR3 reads TGCGCCAGCAGCCAAGCGGGCGGCAGGGTGAGCTCCTATAATTCACCCCTCCACTTT. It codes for CASSQAGGRVSSYNSPLHF.

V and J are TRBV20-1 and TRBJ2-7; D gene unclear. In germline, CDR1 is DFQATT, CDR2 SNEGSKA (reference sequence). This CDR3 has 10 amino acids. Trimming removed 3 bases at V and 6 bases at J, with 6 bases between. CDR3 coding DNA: TGCAGTGCTAGCCTCTCCGAGCAGTACTTC. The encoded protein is CSASLSEQYF.

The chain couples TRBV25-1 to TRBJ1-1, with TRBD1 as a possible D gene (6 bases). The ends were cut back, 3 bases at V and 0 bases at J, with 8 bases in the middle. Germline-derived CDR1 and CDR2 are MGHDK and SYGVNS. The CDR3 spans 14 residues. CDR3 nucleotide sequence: TGTGCCAGCAGTGAGGCAGGGGTGAACACTGAAGCTTTCTTT. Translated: CASSEAGVNTEAFF. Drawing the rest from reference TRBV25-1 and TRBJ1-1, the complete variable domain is EADIYQTPRYLVIGTGKKITLECSQTMGHDKMYWYQQDPGMELHLIHYSYGVNSTEKGDLSSESTVSRIRTEHFPLTLESARPSHTSQYLCASSEAGVNTEAFFGQGTRLTVV.

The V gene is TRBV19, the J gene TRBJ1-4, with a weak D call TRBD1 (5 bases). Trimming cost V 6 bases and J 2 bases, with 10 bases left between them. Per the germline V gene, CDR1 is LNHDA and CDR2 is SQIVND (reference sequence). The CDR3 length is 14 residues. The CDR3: CASRQAPTNEKLFF. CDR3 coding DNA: TGTGCCAGTAGACAGGCTCCGACTAATGAAAAACTGTTTTTT.

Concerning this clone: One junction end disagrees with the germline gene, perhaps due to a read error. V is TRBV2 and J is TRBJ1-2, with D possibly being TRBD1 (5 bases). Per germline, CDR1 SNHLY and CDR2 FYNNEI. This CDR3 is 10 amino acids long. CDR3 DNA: TGTGCCAGCGTGGCATCAGGGTTCCATTTC. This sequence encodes CASVASGFHF.

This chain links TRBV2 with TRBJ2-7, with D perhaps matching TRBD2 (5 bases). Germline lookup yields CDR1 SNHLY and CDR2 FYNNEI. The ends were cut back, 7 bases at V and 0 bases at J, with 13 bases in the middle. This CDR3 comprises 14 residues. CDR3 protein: CASTPRGFSYEQYF. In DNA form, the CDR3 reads TGTGCCAGCACCCCGCGAGGGTTCTCCTACGAGCAGTACTTC.

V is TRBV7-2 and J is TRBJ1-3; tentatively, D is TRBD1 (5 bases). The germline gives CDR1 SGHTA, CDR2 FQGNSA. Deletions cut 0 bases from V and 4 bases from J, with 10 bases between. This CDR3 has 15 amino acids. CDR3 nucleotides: TGTGCCAGCAGCTTAGCCAGGGCTATGGGAAACACCATATATTTT. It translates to CASSLARAMGNTIYF.

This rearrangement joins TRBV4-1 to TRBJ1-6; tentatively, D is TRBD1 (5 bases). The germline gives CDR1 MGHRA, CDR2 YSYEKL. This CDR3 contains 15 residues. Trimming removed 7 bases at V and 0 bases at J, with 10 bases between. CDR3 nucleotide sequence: TGCGCCAGCAAGGAGGGGAGCTCCTATAATTCACCCCTCCACTTT. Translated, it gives CASKEGSSYNSPLHF.

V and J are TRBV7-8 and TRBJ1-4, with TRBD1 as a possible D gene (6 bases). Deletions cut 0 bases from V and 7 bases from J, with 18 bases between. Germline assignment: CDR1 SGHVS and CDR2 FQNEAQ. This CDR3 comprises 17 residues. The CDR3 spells CASSLASATGLGEKLFF. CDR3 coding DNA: TGTGCCAGCAGCTTAGCCTCGGCGACAGGTTTAGGTGAAAAACTGTTTTTT.

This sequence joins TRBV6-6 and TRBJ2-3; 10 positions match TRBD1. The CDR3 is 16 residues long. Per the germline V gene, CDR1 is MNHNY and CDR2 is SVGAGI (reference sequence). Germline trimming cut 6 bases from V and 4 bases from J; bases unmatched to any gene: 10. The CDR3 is CASSGKDRGRSDTQYF. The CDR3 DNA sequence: TGTGCCAGCAGCGGAAAGGACAGGGGGAGATCAGATACGCAGTATTTT.

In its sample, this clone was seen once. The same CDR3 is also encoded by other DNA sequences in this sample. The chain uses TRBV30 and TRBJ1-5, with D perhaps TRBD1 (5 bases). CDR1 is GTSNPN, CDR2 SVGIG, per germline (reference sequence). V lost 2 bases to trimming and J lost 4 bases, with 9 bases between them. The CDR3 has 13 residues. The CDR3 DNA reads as TGTGCCTGGAGTACCAGGGAAAATCAGCCCCAGCATTTT. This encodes CAWSTRENQPQHF.

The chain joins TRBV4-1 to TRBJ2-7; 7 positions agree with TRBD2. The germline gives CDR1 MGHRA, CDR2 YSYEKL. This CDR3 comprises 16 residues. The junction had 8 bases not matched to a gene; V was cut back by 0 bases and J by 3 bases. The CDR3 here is CASSQDRSGAFYEQYF. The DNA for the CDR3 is TGCGCCAGCAGCCAAGATAGGAGCGGGGCCTTCTACGAGCAGTACTTC.

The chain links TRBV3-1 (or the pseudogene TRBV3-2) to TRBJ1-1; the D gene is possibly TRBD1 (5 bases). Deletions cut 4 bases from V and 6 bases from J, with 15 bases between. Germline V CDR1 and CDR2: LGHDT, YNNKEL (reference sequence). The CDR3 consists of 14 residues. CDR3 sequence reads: CASSLGAEGAEAFF. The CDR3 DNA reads TGTGCCAGCAGCCTCGGCGCCGAAGGGGCTGAAGCTTTCTTT.